This TCR beta chain appears in the sequencing data of a study of blood T cell repertoires in COVID-19. The repertoire was sequenced with immunoSEQ multiplex PCR; TCRdb's copy has only in-frame clones and lacks some. Of fewer than 120,000 clones listed, under 75% were seen once; the top ten hold around 7.3%. Trimming took 2 bases from V and 9 from J, leaving 18 bases between them. Germline V CDR1 and CDR2: SGHRS, YFSETQ. CDR3 length equals 14 residues. The sequence was obtained from an older woman with acute or convalescent COVID-19. The sample taken for sequencing was peripheral blood. The chain is built from TRBV5-1 and TRBJ2-7, with D maybe TRBD1 (6 bases). The CDR3 is CASSLQGEASSQYF. The CDR3 coding sequence is TGCGCCAGCAGCTTACAGGGCGAGGCCTCGTCGCAGTACTTC.